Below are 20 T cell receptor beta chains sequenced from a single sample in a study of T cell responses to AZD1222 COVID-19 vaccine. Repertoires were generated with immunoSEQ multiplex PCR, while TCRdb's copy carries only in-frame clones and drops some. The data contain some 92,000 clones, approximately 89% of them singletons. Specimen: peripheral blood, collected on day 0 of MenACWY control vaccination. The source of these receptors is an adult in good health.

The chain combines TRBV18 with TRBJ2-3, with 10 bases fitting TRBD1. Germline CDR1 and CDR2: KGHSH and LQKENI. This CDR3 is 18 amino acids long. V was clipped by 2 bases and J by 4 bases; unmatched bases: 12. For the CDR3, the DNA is TGTGCCAGCTCACCAGCCCTCCCGACAGGGGGCGGTGCAGATACGCAGTATTTT. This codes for CASSPALPTGGGADTQYF.

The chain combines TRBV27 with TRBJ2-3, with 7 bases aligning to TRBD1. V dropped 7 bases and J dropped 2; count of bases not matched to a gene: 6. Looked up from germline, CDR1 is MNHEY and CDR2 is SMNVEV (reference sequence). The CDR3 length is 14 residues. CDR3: CASIGQVHTDTQYF. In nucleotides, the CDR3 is TGTGCCAGCATTGGACAGGTCCACACAGATACGCAGTATTTT.

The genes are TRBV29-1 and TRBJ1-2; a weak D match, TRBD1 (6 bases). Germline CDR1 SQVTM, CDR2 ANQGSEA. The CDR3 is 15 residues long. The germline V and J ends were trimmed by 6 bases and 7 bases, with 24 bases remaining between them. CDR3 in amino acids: CSVETGDTQASGYTF. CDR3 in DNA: TGCAGCGTAGAGACCGGGGACACCCAGGCGAGTGGCTACACCTTC. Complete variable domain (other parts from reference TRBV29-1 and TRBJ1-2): SAVISQKPSRDICQRGTSLTIQCQVDSQVTMMFWYRQQPGQSLTLIATANQGSEATYESGFVIDKFPISRPNLTFSTLTVSNMSPEDSSIYLCSVETGDTQASGYTFGSGTRLTVV.

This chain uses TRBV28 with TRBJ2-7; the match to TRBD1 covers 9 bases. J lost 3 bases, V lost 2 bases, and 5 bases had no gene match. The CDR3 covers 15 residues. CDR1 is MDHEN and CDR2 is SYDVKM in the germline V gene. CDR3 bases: TGTGCCAGCAGTTTACGAGACAGGGGGAACTACGAGCAGTACTTC. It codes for CASSLRDRGNYEQYF.

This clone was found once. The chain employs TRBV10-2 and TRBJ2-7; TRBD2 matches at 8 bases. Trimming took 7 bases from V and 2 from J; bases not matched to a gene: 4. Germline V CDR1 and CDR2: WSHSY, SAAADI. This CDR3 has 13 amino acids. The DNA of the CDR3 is TGCGCCAGCACAGCGGGAGTGACCTACGAGCAGTACTTC. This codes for CASTAGVTYEQYF.

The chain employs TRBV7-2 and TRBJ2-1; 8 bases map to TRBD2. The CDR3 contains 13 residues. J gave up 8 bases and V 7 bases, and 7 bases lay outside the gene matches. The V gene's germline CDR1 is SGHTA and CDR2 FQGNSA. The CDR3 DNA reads TGTGCCAGCACCCGAGCGGGGGTCGATGAGCAGTTCTTC. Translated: CASTRAGVDEQFF.

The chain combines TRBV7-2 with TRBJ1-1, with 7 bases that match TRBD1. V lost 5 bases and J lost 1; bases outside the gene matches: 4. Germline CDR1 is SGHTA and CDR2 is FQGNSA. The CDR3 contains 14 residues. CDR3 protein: CASSGQVQNTEAFF. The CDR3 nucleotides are TGTGCCAGCAGCGGACAGGTGCAGAACACTGAAGCTTTCTTT.

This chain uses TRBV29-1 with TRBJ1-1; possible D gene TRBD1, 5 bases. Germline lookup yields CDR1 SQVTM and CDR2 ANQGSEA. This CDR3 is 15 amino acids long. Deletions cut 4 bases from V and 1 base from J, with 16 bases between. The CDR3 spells CSVGTGQGGNTEAFF. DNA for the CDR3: TGCAGCGTTGGGACGGGGCAGGGAGGGAACACTGAAGCTTTCTTT.

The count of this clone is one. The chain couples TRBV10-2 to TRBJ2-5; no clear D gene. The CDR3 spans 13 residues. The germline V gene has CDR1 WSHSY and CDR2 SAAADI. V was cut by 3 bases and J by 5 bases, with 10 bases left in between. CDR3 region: CASSEGRWETQYF. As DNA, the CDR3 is TGCGCCAGCAGTGAAGGTCGCTGGGAGACCCAGTACTTC.

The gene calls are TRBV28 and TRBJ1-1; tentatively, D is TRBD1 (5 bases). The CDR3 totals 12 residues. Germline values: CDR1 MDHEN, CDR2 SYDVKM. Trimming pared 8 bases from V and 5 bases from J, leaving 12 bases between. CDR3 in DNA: TGTGCCAGCTGGACGGGGGTAACTGAAGCTTTCTTT. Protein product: CASWTGVTEAFF.

The DNA of the CDR3 is TGCGCCAGCAGTCCCGCGGGGGCCAGGAACACTGAAGCTTTCTTT. Amino acid sequence: CASSPAGARNTEAFF. The V gene is TRBV5-1, the J gene TRBJ1-1; the D gene is possibly TRBD1 (6 bases). Trimming left V 5 bases short and J 1 base short, with 15 bases between. Germline V CDR1 and CDR2: SGHRS, YFSETQ. CDR3 length: 15 amino acids.

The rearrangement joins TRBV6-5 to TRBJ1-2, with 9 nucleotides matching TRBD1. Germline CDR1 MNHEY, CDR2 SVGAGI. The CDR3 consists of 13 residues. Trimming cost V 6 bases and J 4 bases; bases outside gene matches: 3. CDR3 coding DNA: TGTGCCAGCAGAGGGGACAGGGTCTATGGCTACACCTTC. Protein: CASRGDRVYGYTF.

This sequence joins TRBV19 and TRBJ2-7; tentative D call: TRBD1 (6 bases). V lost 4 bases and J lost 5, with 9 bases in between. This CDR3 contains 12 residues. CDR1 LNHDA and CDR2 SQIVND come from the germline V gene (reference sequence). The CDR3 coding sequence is TGTGCCAGTAGTACCGCAGGGGACGAGCAGTACTTC. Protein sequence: CASSTAGDEQYF.

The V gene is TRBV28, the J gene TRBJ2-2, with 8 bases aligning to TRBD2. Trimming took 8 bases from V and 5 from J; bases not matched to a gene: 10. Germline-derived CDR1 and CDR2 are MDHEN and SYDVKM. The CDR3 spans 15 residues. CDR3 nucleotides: TGTGCCAGCGGGGAAGCGGGGGTAGGGACCGGGGAGCTGTTTTTT. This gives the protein CASGEAGVGTGELFF.

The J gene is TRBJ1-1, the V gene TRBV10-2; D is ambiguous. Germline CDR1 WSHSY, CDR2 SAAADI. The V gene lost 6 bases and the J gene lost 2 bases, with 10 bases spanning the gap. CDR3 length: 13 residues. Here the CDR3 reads CASSDDPNTEAFF. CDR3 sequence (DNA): TGCGCCAGCAGCGACGATCCCAACACTGAAGCTTTCTTT.

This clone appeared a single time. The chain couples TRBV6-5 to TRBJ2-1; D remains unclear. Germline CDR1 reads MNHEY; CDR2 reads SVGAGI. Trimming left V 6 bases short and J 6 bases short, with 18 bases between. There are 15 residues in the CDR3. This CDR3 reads CASRSNHLLGNEQFF. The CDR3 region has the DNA TGTGCCAGCAGATCGAACCACCTTCTGGGCAATGAGCAGTTCTTC.

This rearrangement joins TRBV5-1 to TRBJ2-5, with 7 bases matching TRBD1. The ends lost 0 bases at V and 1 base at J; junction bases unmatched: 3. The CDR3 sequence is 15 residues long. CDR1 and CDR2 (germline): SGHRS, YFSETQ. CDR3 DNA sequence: TGCGCCAGCAGCTTGGGAACAGGGGCCCAAGAGACCCAGTACTTC. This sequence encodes CASSLGTGAQETQYF.

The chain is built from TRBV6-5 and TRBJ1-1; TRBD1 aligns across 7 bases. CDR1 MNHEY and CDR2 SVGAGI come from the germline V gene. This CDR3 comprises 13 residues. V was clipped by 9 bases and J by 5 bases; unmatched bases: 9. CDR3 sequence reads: CASEKGARTEAFF. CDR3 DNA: TGTGCCAGTGAAAAGGGGGCGCGAACTGAAGCTTTCTTT.

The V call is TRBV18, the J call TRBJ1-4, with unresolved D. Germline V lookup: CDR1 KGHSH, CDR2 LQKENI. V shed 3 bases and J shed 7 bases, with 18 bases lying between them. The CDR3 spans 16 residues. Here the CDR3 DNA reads TGTGCCAGCTCACCCCCCGACGTTGCAAGAGGTGAAAAACTGTTTTTT. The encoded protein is CASSPPDVARGEKLFF. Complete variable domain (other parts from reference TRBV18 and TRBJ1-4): NAGVMQNPRHLVRRRGQEARLRCSPMKGHSHVYWYRQLPEEGLKFMVYLQKENIIDESGMPKERFSAEFPKEGPSILRIQQVVRGDSAAYFCASSPPDVARGEKLFFGSGTQLSVL.

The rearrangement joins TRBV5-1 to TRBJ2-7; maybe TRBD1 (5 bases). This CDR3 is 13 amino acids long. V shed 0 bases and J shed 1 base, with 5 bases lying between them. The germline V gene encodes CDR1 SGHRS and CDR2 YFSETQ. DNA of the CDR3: TGCGCCAGCAGCTTGGGACAGTCCTACGAGCAGTACTTC. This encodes CASSLGQSYEQYF.